Below, 32 T cell receptor beta chains from the same sample are listed, as sequenced in a study of blood T cell repertoires in COVID-19. Libraries were prepared by immunoSEQ multiplex PCR; TCRdb keeps only in-frame clonotypes and omits some of them. The repertoire holds tens of thousands of clones, with roughly 80% as singletons. Sequencing was performed on peripheral blood. The origin of the receptors is a human donor with acute or convalescent COVID-19. The donor label of this sample is uncertain.

A few counts support this clone. This chain connects TRBV28 to TRBJ2-3; D might be TRBD2 (6 bases). Germline loops: CDR1 MDHEN, CDR2 SYDVKM. This CDR3 contains 14 residues. V was pared by 5 bases and J by 1 base, with 10 bases between. The DNA for the CDR3 is TGTGCCAGCAGTCCGGGACTCGGCACAGATACGCAGTATTTT. Translating gives CASSPGLGTDTQYF. Full variable domain (remainder filled in from reference TRBV28 and TRBJ2-3): DVKVTQSSRYLVKRTGEKVFLECVQDMDHENMFWYRQDPGLGLRLIYFSYDVKMKEKGDIPEGYSVSREKKERFSLILESASTNQTSMYLCASSPGLGTDTQYFGPGTRLTVL.

The rearrangement uses TRBV6-2 or TRBV6-3 and TRBJ1-1, with TRBD1 matching 7 bases. The CDR3 has 14 residues. J lost 4 bases, V lost 7 bases, and 9 bases had no gene match. Germline lookup yields CDR1 MNHEY and CDR2 SVGEGT. The CDR3 DNA follows: TGTGCCAGCACCCCGGGGGGACAGCGCACTGAAGCTTTCTTT. Its translation is CASTPGGQRTEAFF.

This clone was picked up one time. This chain uses TRBV6-5 with TRBJ2-7, with 7 bases matching TRBD1. This CDR3 region has 13 residues. CDR1 is MNHEY, CDR2 SVGAGI, per germline. J gave up 4 bases and V 6 bases, and 6 bases lay outside the gene matches. The CDR3 reads CASSRDRKYEQYF. DNA for the CDR3: TGTGCCAGCAGCCGGGACAGAAAGTACGAGCAGTACTTC.

This chain uses TRBV3-1 (or the pseudogene TRBV3-2) with TRBJ2-1; D is perhaps TRBD2 (5 bases). In germline, CDR1 is LGHDT, CDR2 YNNKEL (reference sequence). Deletions cut 0 bases from V and 6 bases from J, with 18 bases between. The CDR3 is 17 residues long. The CDR3 coding sequence is TGTGCCAGCAGCCAAGATTCGGGGTCCCGAATTCGCAATGAGCAGTTCTTC. Translated, it gives CASSQDSGSRIRNEQFF.

There are a few counts of this clone. The V and J genes are TRBV19 and TRBJ2-5, with TRBD1 identical over 8 bases. V lost 4 bases to trimming and J lost 0 bases; unmatched junction nucleotides: 1. This CDR3 contains 14 residues. Germline-derived CDR1 and CDR2 are LNHDA and SQIVND (reference sequence). CDR3 DNA: TGTGCCAGTAGTAGACAGGGGTACCAAGAGACCCAGTACTTC. Amino acid sequence: CASSRQGYQETQYF. The variable domain in full, with the rest retrieved from reference TRBV19 and TRBJ2-5, is DGGITQSPKYLFRKEGQNVTLSCEQNLNHDAMYWYRQDPGQGLRLIYYSQIVNDFQKGDIAEGYSVSREKKESFPLTVTSAQKNPTAFYLCASSRQGYQETQYFGPGTRLLVL.

The V and J genes are TRBV27 and TRBJ1-5; 9 nucleotides match TRBD1. The CDR3 is 15 residues long. Germline CDR1 is MNHEY and CDR2 is SMNVEV (reference sequence). The junction had 5 bases not matched to a gene; V was cut back by 3 bases and J by 5 bases. The CDR3 nucleotides read TGTGCCAGCAGTTTTGGGGGACAGGGTTATCAGCCCCAGCATTTT. Amino acid sequence: CASSFGGQGYQPQHF.

The chain uses TRBV6-1 and TRBJ1-3; TRBD1 is a possible D gene (6 bases). V was trimmed by 0 bases and J by 8 bases, leaving 17 bases between them. CDR3 length: 16 residues. Germline-derived CDR1 and CDR2 are MNHNS and SASEGT. CDR3 coding DNA: TGTGCCAGCAGTGAAGCGCTAGGGACTAGGGGGGACACCATATATTTT. It is translated as CASSEALGTRGDTIYF.

This chain connects TRBV19 to TRBJ1-1; D unresolved. Germline CDR1 reads LNHDA; CDR2 reads SQIVND (reference sequence). V lost 3 bases to trimming and J lost 2 bases, with 10 bases between them. This CDR3 comprises 14 residues. The CDR3, as DNA: TGTGCCAGTAGTATTCACGGGTTTAACACTGAAGCTTTCTTT. It encodes CASSIHGFNTEAFF.

This clone was seen a single time. The V gene is TRBV12-3 or TRBV12-4, the J gene TRBJ2-1; maybe TRBD2 (6 bases). The CDR3 runs to 13 residues. The ends were cut back, 3 bases at V and 9 bases at J, with 12 bases in the middle. The CDR3, as DNA: TGTGCCAGCAGTTTTAGGAGGGGCGCTGAGCAGTTCTTC. The encoded protein is CASSFRRGAEQFF.

V gene TRBV2 combines with J gene TRBJ2-6; maybe TRBD2 (6 bases). Germline CDR1 SNHLY, CDR2 FYNNEI. The CDR3 consists of 15 residues. Trimming removed 3 bases from V and 1 base from J, with 7 bases in between. The CDR3 loop is CASSEGRSGANVLTF. CDR3 DNA: TGTGCCAGCAGTGAGGGGAGGTCTGGGGCCAACGTCCTGACTTTC.

The V and J genes are TRBV10-3 and TRBJ1-5; possible D gene TRBD1, 6 bases. Germline V gene sequence: CDR1 ENHRY, CDR2 SYGVKD. Trimming pared 7 bases from V and 3 bases from J, leaving 10 bases between. This CDR3 is 13 amino acids long. The CDR3 sequence: CAITGDVNQPQHF. CDR3 nucleotides: TGTGCCATCACAGGGGATGTCAATCAGCCCCAGCATTTT.

The chain joins TRBV7-2 to TRBJ2-5; 8 bases line up with TRBD2. The CDR3 spans 14 residues. V lost 6 bases and J lost 5; bases outside the gene matches: 8. The germline CDR1 and CDR2 sequences are SGHTA and FQGNSA. In nucleotides, the CDR3 is TGTGCCAGCAGTCGCGGGGGGATCTATGAGACCCAGTACTTC. Protein: CASSRGGIYETQYF.

V and J are TRBV3-1 (or the pseudogene TRBV3-2) and TRBJ2-1; D possibly corresponds to TRBD1 (5 bases). Germline V gives CDR1 LGHDT, CDR2 YNNKEL (reference sequence). CDR3 size: 17 residues. Deletions cut 4 bases from V and 0 bases from J, with 16 bases between. CDR3 in DNA: TGTGCCAGCAGCCGTGGGAAGGGGATTAGCTCCTACAATGAGCAGTTCTTC. This translates into CASSRGKGISSYNEQFF.

V is TRBV30 and J is TRBJ1-6, with 11 bases matching TRBD1. Per the germline V gene, CDR1 is GTSNPN and CDR2 is SVGIG (reference sequence). The CDR3 sequence is 14 residues long. V was pared by 3 bases and J by 10 bases, with 5 bases of the junction left unmatched. Written as DNA, the CDR3 is TGTGCCTGGAGGGGACAGGGGGTAGGCTCACCCCTCCACTTT. This encodes CAWRGQGVGSPLHF.

The rearrangement links TRBV4-2 to TRBJ2-5, with 7 bases matching TRBD2. Trimming cost V 4 bases and J 5 bases; bases outside gene matches: 10. This CDR3 has 15 amino acids. Germline V gene data show CDR1 as LGHNA and CDR2 as YNFKEQ. The CDR3: CASSPVLAAAETQYF. The DNA of the CDR3 is TGTGCCAGCAGCCCGGTCCTAGCGGCGGCCGAGACCCAGTACTTC.

The chain employs TRBV7-8 and TRBJ2-1, with D tentatively TRBD1 (6 bases). The CDR3 totals 16 residues. V lost 5 bases, J lost 1 base, and 15 bases lay in between. CDR1 is SGHVS and CDR2 is FQNEAQ in the germline V gene. The CDR3 DNA follows: TGTGCCAGCAGCGCCACCGCAGGGGCATCCTACAATGAGCAGTTCTTC. Protein product: CASSATAGASYNEQFF.

This rearrangement joins TRBV3-1 (or the pseudogene TRBV3-2) to TRBJ1-1; possibly TRBD1 for D (5 bases). This CDR3 is built from 15 residues. Trimming took off 1 base at V and 1 base at J, with 10 bases between the two ends. From germline, CDR1 is LGHDT and CDR2 YNNKEL (reference sequence). This CDR3 reads CASSQVWGPNTEAFF. In nucleotides, the CDR3 is TGTGCCAGCAGCCAAGTTTGGGGCCCGAACACTGAAGCTTTCTTT.

The V and J genes are TRBV3-1 (or the pseudogene TRBV3-2) and TRBJ1-5; D may be TRBD1 (6 bases). Germline values: CDR1 LGHDT, CDR2 YNNKEL (reference sequence). This CDR3 has 16 amino acids. V lost 4 bases and J lost 0, with 13 bases in between. This CDR3 is CASSLGGGGSNQPQHF. CDR3 DNA sequence: TGTGCCAGCAGCCTGGGAGGGGGGGGTAGCAATCAGCCCCAGCATTTT.

The rearrangement links TRBV28 to TRBJ2-3; TRBD1 is a possible D gene (6 bases). V was trimmed by 5 bases and J by 7 bases, leaving 16 bases between them. Per germline, CDR1 MDHEN and CDR2 SYDVKM. The CDR3 has 14 amino acids. CDR3 loop: CASSLLGARNTQYF. The CDR3 DNA is TGTGCCAGCAGTCTATTGGGGGCGAGGAATACGCAGTATTTT.

The chain couples TRBV7-8 to TRBJ2-1; 14 nucleotides align to TRBD2. Losses at the gene ends were 5 bases for V and 4 bases for J; bases not matched to a gene: 13. This CDR3 has 19 amino acids. The V gene's germline CDR1 is SGHVS and CDR2 FQNEAQ. The CDR3 loop is CASSPRRGLAGEFYNEQFF. In DNA form, the CDR3 reads TGTGCCAGCAGCCCACGAAGGGGACTAGCGGGGGAGTTTTACAATGAGCAGTTCTTC.

This clone was picked up a small number of times. The chain combines TRBV6-1 with TRBJ1-5; D call uncertain. Trimming pared 3 bases from V and 11 bases from J, leaving 17 bases between. The CDR3 has 14 residues. Germline CDR1 is MNHNS and CDR2 is SASEGT. DNA for the CDR3: TGTGCCAGCAGTGAGACAATCCCCATTAACTCCCAGCATTTT. This codes for CASSETIPINSQHF.

This clone was observed a handful of times. The V gene is TRBV9, the J gene TRBJ1-1, with a tentative D call TRBD1 (6 bases). Germline CDR1 is SGDLS and CDR2 is YYNGEE. With 4 bases removed from V and 0 bases from J, the gap between germline ends came to 13 bases. The length of the CDR3 is 15 residues. The CDR3 sequence is CASSPRQDMNTEAFF. CDR3 nucleotides: TGTGCCAGCAGCCCCCGACAGGATATGAACACTGAAGCTTTCTTT.

The V gene is TRBV24-1, the J gene TRBJ2-5; a weak D match, TRBD2 (5 bases). V was trimmed by 2 bases and J by 4 bases, leaving 10 bases between them. The germline gives CDR1 KGHDR, CDR2 SFDVKD. The CDR3 is 14 residues long. The CDR3 spells CATSDYTLGETQYF. The CDR3, as DNA: TGTGCCACCAGTGATTATACACTAGGAGAGACCCAGTACTTC.

The chain employs TRBV24-1 and TRBJ2-5, with D tentatively TRBD1 (6 bases). V dropped 9 bases and J dropped 4 bases, with 8 bases sitting between them. Germline V gives CDR1 KGHDR, CDR2 SFDVKD. The CDR3 is 11 amino acids. The CDR3 sequence is CATEQGETQYF. CDR3 DNA sequence: TGTGCCACCGAACAGGGAGAGACCCAGTACTTC.

This chain links TRBV4-2 with TRBJ2-3, with 8 bases that match TRBD2. Germline V gives CDR1 LGHNA, CDR2 YNFKEQ. The CDR3 has 16 residues. V lost 0 bases to trimming and J lost 5 bases; unmatched junction nucleotides: 7. The CDR3 DNA reads as TGTGCCAGCAGCCAAGAGGGACTAGTTGAAAAAGATACGCAGTATTTT. Encoded protein: CASSQEGLVEKDTQYF.

This clone turned up a few times. This chain uses TRBV19 with TRBJ1-2; 7 nucleotides match TRBD1. CDR3 length equals 13 residues. Per the germline V gene, CDR1 is LNHDA and CDR2 is SQIVND (reference sequence). Losses at the gene ends were 6 bases for V and 5 bases for J; bases not matched to a gene: 6. The DNA of the CDR3 is TGTGCCAGTAGAGAGACAGGGCTTTATGGCTACACCTTC. Protein sequence: CASRETGLYGYTF.

The V and J genes are TRBV6-6 and TRBJ1-6; 8 bases are shared with TRBD1. The CDR3 has 15 residues. Trimming took 6 bases from V and 5 from J; bases not matched to a gene: 6. In germline, CDR1 is MNHNY, CDR2 SVGAGI (reference sequence). The CDR3 sequence: CASRYRTGNNSPLHF. DNA for the CDR3: TGTGCCAGCAGATATCGGACAGGGAATAATTCACCCCTCCACTTT.

V and J are TRBV3-1 (or the pseudogene TRBV3-2) and TRBJ2-1; 11 bases fit TRBD2. With V trimmed by 4 bases and J by 8 bases, 10 bases remained unmatched. There are 16 residues in the CDR3. The germline gives CDR1 LGHDT, CDR2 YNNKEL (reference sequence). The CDR3 sequence: CASSLRLAGRVHEQFF. For the CDR3, the DNA is TGTGCCAGCAGCCTAAGACTAGCGGGAAGAGTGCATGAGCAGTTCTTC.

The chain links TRBV5-6 to TRBJ1-2; the match to TRBD1 covers 8 bases. CDR1 and CDR2 from the germline V gene are SGHDT and YYEEEE. The CDR3 runs 15 residues. The V segment lost 4 bases and the J segment 0 bases; nucleotides outside the gene matches: 5. The CDR3 DNA reads as TGTGCCAGCAGCCAGACAGGGGAGGCTAACTATGGCTACACCTTC. Amino acids: CASSQTGEANYGYTF. Supplemented by reference TRBV5-6 and TRBJ1-2, the full variable domain reads DAGVTQSPTHLIKTRGQQVTLRCSPKSGHDTVSWYQQALGQGPQFIFQYYEEEERQRGNFPDRFSGHQFPNYSSELNVNALLLGDSALYLCASSQTGEANYGYTFGSGTRLTVV.

The chain combines TRBV27 with TRBJ1-1; D gene ambiguous. CDR3 size: 16 residues. V lost 6 bases to trimming and J lost 0 bases, with 17 bases between them. Germline V lookup: CDR1 MNHEY, CDR2 SMNVEV (reference sequence). DNA of the CDR3: TGTGCCAGCAGGACGCTCGGAGGGAACATGAACACTGAAGCTTTCTTT. Protein: CASRTLGGNMNTEAFF.

The V and J genes are TRBV27 and TRBJ2-3; D call uncertain. CDR1 is MNHEY, CDR2 SMNVEV, per germline (reference sequence). CDR3 length equals 13 residues. The ends were cut back, 3 bases at V and 0 bases at J, with 4 bases in the middle. CDR3 in amino acids: CASSLSSTDTQYF. In DNA, the CDR3 is TGTGCCAGCAGTTTGTCTAGCACAGATACGCAGTATTTT.

The chain carries TRBV10-3 and TRBJ2-1, with 11 bases lining up with TRBD1. Trimming at V came to 6 bases and at J to 9 bases, leaving 7 bases not matched to a gene. Germline V lookup: CDR1 ENHRY, CDR2 SYGVKD. The CDR3 has 14 residues. CDR3 bases: TGTGCCATCAGACCGGGACAGGGGGTCGGTGAGCAGTTCTTC. This gives the protein CAIRPGQGVGEQFF.